This entry concerns a single T cell receptor (beta chain). The data were obtained in a study of early stage breast cancer tumors. Looking at the study overall: ER+/PR+/HER2- status applied to twelve of 16 invasive breast tumors.

Per germline, CDR1 PRHDT and CDR2 FYEKMQ (reference sequence). This CDR3 is 16 amino acids long. J gave up 7 bases and V 7 bases, and 17 bases lay outside the gene matches. Each sample had two DNA replicates, 0.5 to 0.65 ug blood or about 1.4 ug tissue. The repertoire was sequenced with immunoSEQ multiplex PCR; TCRdb's copy has only in-frame clones and lacks some. Altogether approximately 50,000 clones are present, over 60% being singletons, with the ten largest covering less than 4%. Specimen: blood. The clonotype originates from a person aged 25 to 39 with breast cancer. The chain is built from TRBV13 and TRBJ1-2; 8 bases are a match to TRBD1. The CDR3 bases are TGTGCCAGCACCTGCGAGGACGGACAGGGCTTATGTGGCTACACCTTC. Translation: CASTCEDGQGLCGYTF.